The rows below give T cell receptor beta chains drawn from one sample of a study of neurological immune-mediated disorders. Via MiXCR, TCRdb re-called the 5' RACE reads, giving one row per CDR3 protein. This table holds under 75,000 distinct CDR3 sequences, 3.2% found once. What was sequenced was PBMCs. All receptors come from a woman aged 50 to 60 with multiple sclerosis. Both conserved end residues are part of each CDR3. The D gene is left open where the match is weak. Part of the rows lack a size; the others show once, few, many or a class for expanded clones.

>many|TRBJ1-6|TRBV5-6|17|.
TGTGCCAGCAGCTTCGAGTCGCCCGGGCCCCATCGTTCACCCCTCCACTTT
CASSFESPGPHRSPLHF
>many|TRBJ2-1|TRBV7-2|14|.
TGTGCCAGCAGCGCTGGACCTTCGGTCAATGAGCAGTTCTTC
CASSAGPSVNEQFF
>few|TRBJ2-3|TRBV7-2|14|.
TGTGCCAGCAGCTTAGTTTCGGGGATGGATACGCAGTATTTT
CASSLVSGMDTQYF
>many|TRBJ2-7|TRBV14|11|.
TGTGCCAGCAGCCAAGGCCCCTGGCAGTACTTC
CASSQGPWQYF
>many|TRBJ1-1|TRBV5-1|13|.
TGCGCCAGCAGCTTTGTGGACGGCACTGAAGCTTTCTTT
CASSFVDGTEAFF
>many|TRBJ2-2|TRBV6-5|16|.
TGTGCCAGCACCACAATTCCGGGGGCGGGCACCGGGGAGCTGTTTTTT
CASTTIPGAGTGELFF
>many|TRBJ2-5|TRBV7-2|12|.
TGTGCCAGCAGCGTAGACTCGCAGACCCAGTACTTC
CASSVDSQTQYF
>many|TRBJ1-5|TRBV20-1|14|.
TGCAGTGCTAGAGGAACAGGCTCAAATCAGCCCCAGCATTTT
CSARGTGSNQPQHF
>many|TRBJ1-2|TRBV20-1|11|.
TGCAGTGCTTCGTGGCTTCTTGGCTACACCTTC
CSASWLLGYTF
>many|TRBJ2-4|TRBV28|15|TRBD1
TGTGCCAGCAGTGGACAGGGTTTAGCCAAAAACATTCAGTACTTC
CASSGQGLAKNIQYF
>many|TRBJ2-3|TRBV10-3|11|.
TGTGCCACCACCGGGGCAGATACGCAGTATTTT
CATTGADTQYF
>many|TRBJ1-1|TRBV20-1|15|.
TGCAGTGCCCCGCCGAGGCTTTTACTGAACACTGAAGCTTTCTTT
CSAPPRLLLNTEAFF
>many|TRBJ1-2|TRBV5-6|17|TRBD1
TGTGCCAGCAGCTTACTCTCGCCCGGGACAGGGGGGCATGGCTACACCTTC
CASSLLSPGTGGHGYTF
>many|TRBJ2-5|TRBV7-2|12|.
TGTGCCAGCAGCTTAGTCCCAGAGACCCAGTACTTC
CASSLVPETQYF
>many|TRBJ1-2|TRBV20-1|15|.
TGCAGTGCTAGAGATCAGGCCGGAGCTAACTATGGCTACACCTTC
CSARDQAGANYGYTF
>many|TRBJ2-5|TRBV3-1|15|.
TGTGCCAGCAGCCCGGGATGGTCTAGGGGGGAGACCCAGTACTTC
CASSPGWSRGETQYF
>many|TRBJ2-4|TRBV10-3|14|.
TGTGCCACCCAGACCCGGGGGGCCAAAAACATTCAGTACTTC
CATQTRGAKNIQYF
>many|TRBJ1-2|TRBV7-2|16|TRBD1
TGTGCCAGCAGCCTATTCGGCGGACAGGGCCTCTATGGCTACACCTTC
CASSLFGGQGLYGYTF
>many|TRBJ1-2|TRBV20-1|13|.
TGCAGTCCGAAACGAGGAGGGGTCTATGGCTACACCTTC
CSPKRGGVYGYTF
>many|TRBJ2-7|TRBV20-1|16|TRBD2
TGCAGTGCTAGAGAATCGGGGACTAGCGATTCCTACGAGCAGTACTTC
CSARESGTSDSYEQYF
>many|TRBJ1-4|TRBV20-1|15|TRBD1
TGCAGTGCTAGGGAAGGGGGCAGAACTAATGAAAAACTGTTTTTT
CSAREGGRTNEKLFF
>many|TRBJ2-1|TRBV7-2|13|.
TGTGCCAGCAGCTCCCATCCCGTAAGTGAGCAGTTCTTC
CASSSHPVSEQFF
>many|TRBJ1-5|TRBV5-6|14|.
TGTGCCAGCAGCTTGTCGGGGGTTGAGCAGCCCCAGCATTTT
CASSLSGVEQPQHF
>many|TRBJ2-3|TRBV24-1|18|TRBD2
TGTGCCACCAGTGCTATCGGGAGGGGACTAGCGAGCACAGATACGCAGTATTTT
CATSAIGRGLASTDTQYF
>many|TRBJ1-2|TRBV19|18|TRBD1
TGTGCCAGTAGTATAGATTTACCAACAACAGACAGGGACTATGGCTACACCTTC
CASSIDLPTTDRDYGYTF
>.|TRBJ1-6|TRBV20-1|14|.
TGCAGTGCTAGCCCGGGGAGAGATAATTCAACCCTCAACTTT
CSASPGRDNSTLNF
>many|TRBJ2-3|TRBV7-9|15|.
TGTGCCAGCAGCCCTAGAGGGGTAGCTCTCCCTACGCAGTATTTT
CASSPRGVALPTQYF
>many|TRBJ1-2|TRBV5-1|13|.
TGCGCCAGCAGCGCCGCAGGGTCCTATGGCTACACCTTC
CASSAAGSYGYTF
>many|TRBJ2-5|TRBV20-1|13|.
TGCAGTGCCAAGAGCCGGGGGTGGGAGACCCAGTACTTC
CSAKSRGWETQYF
>many|TRBJ2-5|TRBV27|11|.
TGTGCCAGCAGTAACCTGGGGACCCAGTACTTC
CASSNLGTQYF
>many|TRBJ1-3|TRBV6-1|15|.
TGTGCCAGCAGATCCAACAGCGGCTCTGGAAACACCATATATTTT
CASRSNSGSGNTIYF
>many|TRBJ1-2|TRBV5-1|15|.
TGCGCCAGCAGCTTAATTGTGGGGAAGGGCTATGGCTACACCTTC
CASSLIVGKGYGYTF
>many|TRBJ1-1|TRBV11-3|15|.
TGTGCCAGCAGCTTAGACGGGGGAAGGGACACTGAAGCTTTCTTT
CASSLDGGRDTEAFF
>medium-sized|TRBJ2-2|TRBV12-3/TRBV12-4|14|.
TGTGCCAGCAGGGACGGCCCGAGGACCGGGGAGCTGTTTTTT
CASRDGPRTGELFF
>many|TRBJ2-7|TRBV6-5|15|.
TGTGCCAGCAGTTACTCACCTGGACTGTTCTACGAGCAGTACTTC
CASSYSPGLFYEQYF